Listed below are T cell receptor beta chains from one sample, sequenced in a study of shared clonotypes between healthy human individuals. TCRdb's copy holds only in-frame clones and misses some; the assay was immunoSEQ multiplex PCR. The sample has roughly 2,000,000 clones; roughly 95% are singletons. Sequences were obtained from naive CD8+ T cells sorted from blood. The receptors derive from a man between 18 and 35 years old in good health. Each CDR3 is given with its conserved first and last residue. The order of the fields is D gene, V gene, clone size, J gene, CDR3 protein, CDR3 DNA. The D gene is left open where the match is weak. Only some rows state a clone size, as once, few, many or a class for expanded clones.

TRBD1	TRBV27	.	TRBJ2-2	CASRTGQGIAGELFF	TGTGCCAGCAGAACCGGACAGGGGATAGCCGGGGAGCTGTTTTTT
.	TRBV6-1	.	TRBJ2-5	CASSKAGTKETQYF	TGTGCCAGCAGTAAAGCCGGGACAAAAGAGACCCAGTACTTC
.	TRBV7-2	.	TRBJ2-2	CASSLLNTGELFF	TGTGCCAGCAGCCTCCTGAACACCGGGGAGCTGTTTTTT
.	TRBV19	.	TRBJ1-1	CASSSPGHWNTEAFF	TGTGCCAGTAGTAGCCCGGGACATTGGAACACTGAAGCTTTCTTT
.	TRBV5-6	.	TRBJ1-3	CASSSGNTIYF	TGTGCCAGCAGCTCCGGAAACACCATATATTTT
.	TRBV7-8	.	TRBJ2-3	CASSFSFIGAEQYTDTQYF	TGTGCCAGCAGCTTTTCATTTATTGGAGCGGAGCAGTACACAGATACGCAGTATTTT
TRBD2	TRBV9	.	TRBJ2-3	CASSHPRTSGISPDTQYF	TGTGCCAGCAGCCACCCCCGGACTAGCGGGATTAGCCCAGATACGCAGTATTTT
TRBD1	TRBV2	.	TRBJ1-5	CASSEAADREISNQPQHF	TGTGCCAGCAGTGAAGCGGCGGACAGGGAAATAAGCAATCAGCCCCAGCATTTT
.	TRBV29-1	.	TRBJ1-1	CSVAPGPLGTEAFF	TGCAGCGTCGCACCGGGACCCCTCGGCACTGAAGCTTTCTTT
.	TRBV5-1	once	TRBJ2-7	CASSLRDSRYEQYF	TGCGCCAGCAGCCTCCGGGACTCAAGATACGAGCAGTACTTC
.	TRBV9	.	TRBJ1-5	CASSVGGAGHQPQHF	TGTGCCAGCAGCGTAGGGGGGGCAGGTCATCAGCCCCAGCATTTT
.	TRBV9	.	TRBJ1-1	CASSYFGTQNTEAFF	TGTGCCAGCAGCTACTTTGGGACACAGAACACTGAAGCTTTCTTT
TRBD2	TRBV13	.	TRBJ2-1	CASSSSGSSYNEQFF	TGTGCCAGCAGCTCTAGCGGGAGCTCCTACAATGAGCAGTTCTTC
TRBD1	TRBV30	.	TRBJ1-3	CALQGVEKYTIYF	TGTGCCTTACAGGGGGTTGAGAAATACACCATATATTTT
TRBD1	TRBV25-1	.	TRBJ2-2	CASSGGQVFEEDTGELFF	TGTGCCAGCAGTGGAGGACAGGTTTTTGAGGAGGACACCGGGGAGCTGTTTTTT
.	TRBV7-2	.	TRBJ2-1	CASSLGLGIEQFF	TGTGCCAGCAGCTTAGGGTTAGGGATTGAGCAGTTCTTC
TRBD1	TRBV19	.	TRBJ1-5	CASSPPGQGRQPQHF	TGTGCCAGTAGTCCGCCGGGACAGGGGCGGCAGCCCCAGCATTTT
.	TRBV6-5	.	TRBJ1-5	CASSYREGYQPQHF	TGTGCCAGCAGTTACAGGGAGGGGTATCAGCCCCAGCATTTT
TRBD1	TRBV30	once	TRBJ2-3	CAWSVLRESLGQSTDTQYF	TGTGCCTGGAGTGTACTGAGGGAATCGCTGGGACAGAGCACAGATACGCAGTATTTT
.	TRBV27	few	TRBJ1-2	CASSLSTANYGYTF	TGTGCCAGCAGTTTAAGCACGGCTAACTATGGCTACACCTTC
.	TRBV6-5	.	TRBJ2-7	CASSLTSSSYEQYF	TGTGCCAGCAGCTTGACTTCATCCTCCTACGAGCAGTACTTC
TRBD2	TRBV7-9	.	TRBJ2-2	CASSFFSGGPNTGELFF	TGTGCCAGCAGCTTTTTTAGCGGGGGACCGAACACCGGGGAGCTGTTTTTT
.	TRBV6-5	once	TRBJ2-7	CASSYIDEQYF	TGTGCCAGCAGTTATATCGACGAGCAGTACTTC
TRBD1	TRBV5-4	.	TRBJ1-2	CASSSRDSKGNYGYTF	TGTGCCAGCAGCTCTCGGGACAGCAAAGGGAACTATGGCTACACCTTC
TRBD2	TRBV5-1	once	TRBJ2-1	CASSLAGLAGGNEQFF	TGCGCCAGCAGCTTGGCCGGACTAGCGGGTGGCAATGAGCAGTTCTTC
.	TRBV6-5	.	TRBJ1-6	CASSPSGGTNSPLHF	TGTGCCAGCAGTCCCTCGGGGGGGACTAATTCACCCCTCCACTTT
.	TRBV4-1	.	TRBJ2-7	CASSQDSTGIGYEQYF	TGCGCCAGCAGCCAAGATAGTACAGGGATCGGCTACGAGCAGTACTTC